The 17 T cell receptor beta chains reported below all come from one sample, sequenced in a study of T cells in Graves' hyperthyroidism and ophthalmopathy. The investigators amplified TCR beta CDR3 regions from RNA transcripts. HTBI primers drove first-round RT-PCR of the TCR CDR3. Each CDR3 protein is one row after TCRdb ran MiXCR on the multiplex PCR reads. Of roughly 500,000 distinct CDR3 sequences detected, 40% to 55% appear once; the ten largest clones hold roughly 19%. Sample: peripheral blood or thyroid tissue (not recorded which). The receptors shown here come from an adult woman with Graves' disease, either hyperthyroidism or ophthalmopathy (not recorded which).

This clonotype was counted many times. The J gene is TRBJ2-5, the V gene TRBV2; TRBD2 agrees at 8 bases. V was clipped by 2 bases and J by 4 bases; unmatched bases: 12. Germline CDR1 is SNHLY and CDR2 is FYNNEI. This CDR3 comprises 17 residues. The CDR3 coding sequence is TGTGCCAGCAGTGAATGGGGATTAGCGGGGATTGGAGAGACCCAGTACTTC. Translating it yields CASSEWGLAGIGETQYF.

Points on this clonotype: This may be a read error, as it is one base from a much larger clone. In nucleotides, the CDR3 is TGTGCCAGCGGCCCCGTCCGACAGGACGCGCGCGAGCAGTACTTC. Residues: CASGPVRQDAREQYF. V is TRBV3-1 and J is TRBJ2-7; a possible D gene is TRBD1 (6 bases). This CDR3 is 15 amino acids long. The germline V gene has CDR1 LGHDT and CDR2 YNNKEL (reference sequence). Trimming took off 8 bases at V and 6 bases at J, with 23 bases between the two ends.

This clonotype turned up a few times. The chain recombines TRBV29-1 with TRBJ1-2, with D hard to call. The CDR3 is 11 amino acids. In germline, CDR1 is SQVTM, CDR2 ANQGSEA. Trimming left V 4 bases short and J 5 bases short, with 8 bases between. Written as DNA, the CDR3 is TGCAGCGTTGTGGCAGATTATGGCTACACCTTC. Its protein is CSVVADYGYTF.

The chain is built from TRBV12-3 or TRBV12-4 and TRBJ1-3; D gene uncertain. CDR3 length equals 18 residues. Trimming stripped 8 bases from V and 4 bases from J, with 27 bases between. The CDR3 DNA follows: TGTGCCAGCGGGGTGGCCCTCCGGGGAGCAGGTTCAGGAAACACCATATATTTT. Amino acid sequence: CASGVALRGAGSGNTIYF.

This clonotype was found many times. The genes are TRBV20-1 and TRBJ1-1; D gene uncertain. The CDR3 loop spans 14 amino acids. CDR1 and CDR2 (germline): DFQATT, SNEGSKA (reference sequence). V was trimmed by 3 bases and J by 6 bases, leaving 17 bases between them. The CDR3 loop is CSASPTWVMPEAFF. The DNA for the CDR3 is TGCAGTGCTAGTCCTACGTGGGTTATGCCTGAAGCTTTCTTT.

This clonotype was seen repeatedly, ten times or more. The V gene is TRBV6-1, the J gene TRBJ2-7; D remains unclear. CDR3 length: 10 amino acids. V lost 7 bases to trimming and J lost 3 bases, with 4 bases between them. The germline V gene encodes CDR1 MNHNS and CDR2 SASEGT. The CDR3, as DNA: TGTGCCAGCAAGAGCTACGAGCAGTACTTC. Its protein product is CASKSYEQYF.

This clonotype occurred many times. The CDR3 DNA sequence: TGCGCCAGCAGCTTGGACTCGGGCGCAGAGACCCAGTACTTC. Translated: CASSLDSGAETQYF. The chain recombines TRBV5-1 with TRBJ2-5, with unresolved D. The V gene lost 0 bases and the J gene lost 4 bases, with 10 bases spanning the gap. The CDR3 sequence is 14 residues long. CDR1 is SGHRS, CDR2 YFSETQ, per germline.

This clonotype was found many times. V and J are TRBV7-9 and TRBJ2-7; 9 bases align to TRBD1. The V segment lost 5 bases and the J segment 6 bases; nucleotides outside the gene matches: 5. Germline CDR1 SEHNR, CDR2 FQNEAQ (reference sequence). This CDR3 has 13 amino acids. CDR3 sequence reads: CASSPPDRGEQYF. The DNA for the CDR3 is TGTGCCAGCAGCCCCCCGGACAGGGGCGAGCAGTACTTC.

This clonotype has ten or more counts. CDR3 in DNA: TGTGCCAGCACCAAACGCGTAGGGATGAACACTGAAGCTTTCTTT. It encodes CASTKRVGMNTEAFF. This chain joins TRBV7-8 and TRBJ1-1, with D hard to call. This CDR3 contains 15 residues. The V end lost 7 bases, the J end lost 0 bases, and 15 bases lay between the germline ends. Germline V lookup: CDR1 SGHVS, CDR2 FQNEAQ.

Ten or more counts support this clonotype. This sequence joins TRBV5-1 and TRBJ1-1, with TRBD1 as a possible D gene (5 bases). This CDR3 contains 12 residues. Germline V lookup: CDR1 SGHRS, CDR2 YFSETQ. Trimming took 3 bases from V and 4 from J, leaving 7 bases between them. The CDR3 loop reads CASSWGSTEAFF. In nucleotides, the CDR3 is TGCGCCAGCAGCTGGGGGAGCACTGAAGCTTTCTTT.

This clonotype has at least ten counts. V usage is TRBV7-8 and J usage is TRBJ2-7, with D unresolved. Trimming took off 2 bases at V and 7 bases at J, with 15 bases between the two ends. The CDR3 totals 14 residues. Germline V gives CDR1 SGHVS, CDR2 FQNEAQ. The DNA for the CDR3 is TGTGCCAGCAGCTTATCCACGCGGAGTCGAGAGCAGTACTTC. It is translated as CASSLSTRSREQYF.

This clonotype has more than one count but fewer than ten. Here the CDR3 DNA reads TGTGCCATCAGTGAGTCTGCGGGAGGGGTAGAGCAGTACTTC. This encodes CAISESAGGVEQYF. The J gene is TRBJ2-7, the V gene TRBV10-3; 9 bases line up with TRBD2. This CDR3 contains 14 residues. The germline V gene has CDR1 ENHRY and CDR2 SYGVKD. With 0 bases clipped from V and 7 bases from J, the junction kept 4 bases outside the gene matches.

The sample holds a few counts of this clonotype. The V gene is TRBV7-8, the J gene TRBJ1-6, with D possibly TRBD1 on 5 matching bases. The CDR3 sequence is 13 residues long. V was clipped by 5 bases and J by 8 bases, with 10 bases between them. Germline V CDR1 and CDR2: SGHVS, FQNEAQ. The CDR3 loop is CASSPRQYSPLHF. CDR3 DNA sequence: TGTGCCAGCAGCCCCCGACAGTATTCACCCCTCCACTTT.

This clonotype was observed many times. V gene TRBV6-1 combines with J gene TRBJ1-2; no clear D gene. This CDR3 is 12 amino acids long. Trimming removed 2 bases at V and 13 bases at J, with 14 bases between. Germline lookup yields CDR1 MNHNS and CDR2 SASEGT. The DNA for the CDR3 is TGTGCCAGCAGTGAATTGGGCTGGATTTGCACCTTC. The encoded protein is CASSELGWICTF.

In its sample, this clonotype was seen once. The chain couples TRBV7-2 to TRBJ1-2, with D tentatively TRBD1 (6 bases). Germline CDR1 is SGHTA and CDR2 is FQGNSA. V was trimmed by 5 bases and J by 6 bases, leaving 16 bases between them. The length of the CDR3 is 14 residues. The CDR3 DNA is TGTGCCAGCAGCCAAGATTGGGGGGACAATGGCTACACCTTC. Its translation: CASSQDWGDNGYTF.

This clonotype was seen many times. CDR3 sequence: CASRDWQETQYF. CDR3 nucleotides: TGTGCCAGCAGGGACTGGCAAGAGACCCAGTACTTC. The chain joins TRBV12-3 or TRBV12-4 to TRBJ2-5; D is possibly TRBD2 (5 bases). This CDR3 is 12 amino acids long. With 6 bases removed from V and 2 bases from J, the gap between germline ends came to 7 bases.

This clonotype came up many times. The chain couples TRBV7-6 to TRBJ2-7; possibly TRBD1 for D (5 bases). The CDR3 sequence is 15 residues long. Germline V gene sequence: CDR1 SGHVS, CDR2 FNYEAQ. V lost 5 bases and J lost 2, with 16 bases in between. The CDR3 here is CASSHGQGDTYEQYF. CDR3 nucleotide sequence: TGTGCCAGCAGCCACGGACAAGGCGACACCTACGAGCAGTACTTC.